The present T cell receptor beta chain was sequenced within a study of T-cell memory formation after mild COVID-19. There are a few counts of this clonotype. Its antigen is unknown. Looked up from germline, CDR1 is SEHNR and CDR2 is FQNEAQ (reference sequence). Trimming left V 1 base short and J 2 bases short, with 9 bases between. The CDR3 is 15 amino acids. TCRdb re-called the 5' RACE reads with MiXCR, one entry per CDR3 protein. In the table there are around 510,000 distinct CDR3 sequences, roughly 20% of which are singletons. General study results and limits: Mainly CM and EM harbored the contracting CD4+ clones; mainly EMRA harbored the CD8+ ones.

This chain joins TRBV7-9 and TRBJ2-1, with D tentatively TRBD2 (5 bases). The specimen sequenced was PBMCs or a T cell subset sorted from them (not recorded which). This TCR came from an adult woman who had mild COVID-19 (a few samples of this study predate the infection). Cell type and time point are not known. The CDR3 is CASSLGGFPYNEQFF. Here the CDR3 DNA reads TGTGCCAGCAGCTTAGGAGGGTTTCCCTACAATGAGCAGTTCTTC.